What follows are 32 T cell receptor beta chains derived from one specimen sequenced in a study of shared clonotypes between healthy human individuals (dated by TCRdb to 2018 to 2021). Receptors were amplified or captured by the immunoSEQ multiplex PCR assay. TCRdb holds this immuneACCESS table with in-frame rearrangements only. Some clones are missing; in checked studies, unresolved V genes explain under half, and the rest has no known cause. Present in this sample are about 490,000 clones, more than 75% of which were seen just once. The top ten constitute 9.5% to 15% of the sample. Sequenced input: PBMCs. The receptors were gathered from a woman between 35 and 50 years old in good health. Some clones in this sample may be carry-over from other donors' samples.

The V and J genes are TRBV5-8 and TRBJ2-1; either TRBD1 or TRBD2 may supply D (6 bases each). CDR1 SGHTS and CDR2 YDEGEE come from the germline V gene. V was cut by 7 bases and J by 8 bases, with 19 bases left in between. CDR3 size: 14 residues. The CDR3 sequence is CASGEGGARDEQFF. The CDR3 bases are TGTGCCAGCGGAGAGGGGGGCGCCAGGGATGAGCAGTTCTTC.

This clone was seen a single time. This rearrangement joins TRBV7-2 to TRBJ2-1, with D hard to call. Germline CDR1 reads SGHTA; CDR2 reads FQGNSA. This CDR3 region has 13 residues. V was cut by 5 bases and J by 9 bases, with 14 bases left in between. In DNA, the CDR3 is TGTGCCAGCAGCCACGGGCGGCGGCCTGAGCAGTTCTTC. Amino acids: CASSHGRRPEQFF.

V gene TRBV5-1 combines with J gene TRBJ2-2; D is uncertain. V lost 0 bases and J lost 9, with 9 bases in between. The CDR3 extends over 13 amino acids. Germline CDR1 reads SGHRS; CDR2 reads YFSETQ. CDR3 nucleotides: TGCGCCAGCAGCTTGGCCGGGTACCGGGAGCTGTTTTTT. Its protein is CASSLAGYRELFF.

The CDR3 coding sequence is TGTGCCAGTAACCCCCTAAGGGGCGGGAGGGCTAATGAGCAGTTCTTC. Its translation: CASNPLRGGRANEQFF. J is TRBJ2-1 and V is TRBV19; the match to TRBD2 covers 9 bases. Germline CDR1 reads LNHDA; CDR2 reads SQIVND (reference sequence). CDR3 length equals 16 residues. After removal of 7 bases from V and 7 bases from J, the junction contained 14 bases not matched to a gene.

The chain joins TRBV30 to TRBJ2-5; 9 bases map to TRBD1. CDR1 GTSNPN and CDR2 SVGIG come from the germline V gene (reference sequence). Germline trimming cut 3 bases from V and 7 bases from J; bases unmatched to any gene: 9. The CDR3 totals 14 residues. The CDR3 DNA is TGTGCCTGGAGAAGGGGACAGGGTCCCCCGACCCAGTACTTC. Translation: CAWRRGQGPPTQYF.

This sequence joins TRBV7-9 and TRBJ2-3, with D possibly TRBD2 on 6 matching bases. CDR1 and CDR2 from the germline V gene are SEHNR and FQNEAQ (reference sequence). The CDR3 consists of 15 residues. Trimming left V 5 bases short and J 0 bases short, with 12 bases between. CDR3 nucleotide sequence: TGTGCCAGCAGCCCTAGCGTCTACAGCACAGATACGCAGTATTTT. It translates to CASSPSVYSTDTQYF.

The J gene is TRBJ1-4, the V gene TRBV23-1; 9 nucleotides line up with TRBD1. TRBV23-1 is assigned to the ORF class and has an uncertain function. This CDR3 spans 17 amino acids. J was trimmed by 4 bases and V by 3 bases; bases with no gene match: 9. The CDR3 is CASSQSGQGFFNEKLFF. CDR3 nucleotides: TGCGCCAGCAGTCAGTCGGGACAGGGATTCTTTAATGAAAAACTGTTTTTT.

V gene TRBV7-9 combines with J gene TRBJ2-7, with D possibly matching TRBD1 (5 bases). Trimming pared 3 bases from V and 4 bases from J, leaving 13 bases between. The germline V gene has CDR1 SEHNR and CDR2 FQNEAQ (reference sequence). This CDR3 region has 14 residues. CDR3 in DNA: TGTGCCAGCAGCTTTCGCCTGGGGCCTTACGAGCAGTACTTC. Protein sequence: CASSFRLGPYEQYF.

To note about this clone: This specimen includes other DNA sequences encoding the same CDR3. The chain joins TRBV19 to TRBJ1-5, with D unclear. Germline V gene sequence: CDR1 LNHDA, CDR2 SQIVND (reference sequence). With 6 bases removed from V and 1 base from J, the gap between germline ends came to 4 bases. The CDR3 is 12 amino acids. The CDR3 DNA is TGTGCCAGTAGCGGAAGCAATCAGCCCCAGCATTTT. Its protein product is CASSGSNQPQHF.

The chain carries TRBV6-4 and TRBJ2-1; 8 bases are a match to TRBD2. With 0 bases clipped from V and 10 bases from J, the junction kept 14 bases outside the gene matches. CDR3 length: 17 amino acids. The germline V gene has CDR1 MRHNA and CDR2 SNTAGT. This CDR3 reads CASSDSSREGPTGEQFF. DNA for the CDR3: TGTGCCAGCAGTGACTCGAGCCGGGAGGGCCCCACGGGCGAGCAGTTCTTC.

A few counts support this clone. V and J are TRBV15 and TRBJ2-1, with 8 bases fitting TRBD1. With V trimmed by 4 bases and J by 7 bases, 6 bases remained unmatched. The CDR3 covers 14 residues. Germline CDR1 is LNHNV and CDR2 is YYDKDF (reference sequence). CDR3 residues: CATSTDRGVNEQFF. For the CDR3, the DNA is TGTGCCACCAGCACCGACAGGGGAGTTAATGAGCAGTTCTTC. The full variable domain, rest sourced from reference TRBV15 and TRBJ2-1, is DAMVIQNPRYQVTQFGKPVTLSCSQTLNHNVMYWYQQKSSQAPKLLFHYYDKDFNNEADTPDNFQSRRPNTSFCFLDIRSPGLGDTAMYLCATSTDRGVNEQFFGPGTRLTVL.

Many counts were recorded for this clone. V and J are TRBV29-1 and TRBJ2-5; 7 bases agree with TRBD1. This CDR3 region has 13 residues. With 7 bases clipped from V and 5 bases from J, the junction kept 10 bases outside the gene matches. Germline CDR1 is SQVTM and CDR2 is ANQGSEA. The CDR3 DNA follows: TGCAGCGCCGAGACAGGGAGCGGTGAGACCCAGTACTTC. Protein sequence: CSAETGSGETQYF.

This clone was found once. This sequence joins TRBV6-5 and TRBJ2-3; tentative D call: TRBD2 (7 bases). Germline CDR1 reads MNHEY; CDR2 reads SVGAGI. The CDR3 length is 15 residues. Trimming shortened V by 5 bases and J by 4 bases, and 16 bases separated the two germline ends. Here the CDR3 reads CASSLTGRVPDTQYF. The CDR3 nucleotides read TGTGCCAGCAGTCTCACAGGGAGGGTCCCAGATACGCAGTATTTT.

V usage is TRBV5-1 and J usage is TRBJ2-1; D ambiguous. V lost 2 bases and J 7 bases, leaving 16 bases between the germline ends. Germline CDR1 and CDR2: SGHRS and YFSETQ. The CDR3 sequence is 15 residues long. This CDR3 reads CASSFVLRRENEQFF. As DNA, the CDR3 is TGCGCCAGCAGCTTTGTACTGCGGAGAGAAAATGAGCAGTTCTTC.

The CDR3 DNA sequence: TGTGCCAGCAGCTTAATTCCCCAACGGGGGCTCTCGGTGAACACTGAAGCTTTCTTT. This codes for CASSLIPQRGLSVNTEAFF. The chain employs TRBV7-3 and TRBJ1-1, with D possibly being TRBD1 (6 bases). Between the trimmed V and J ends, which lost 1 base and 0 bases, there was a span of 21 bases. CDR3 length: 19 residues. CDR1 is SGHTA, CDR2 FQGTGA, per germline.

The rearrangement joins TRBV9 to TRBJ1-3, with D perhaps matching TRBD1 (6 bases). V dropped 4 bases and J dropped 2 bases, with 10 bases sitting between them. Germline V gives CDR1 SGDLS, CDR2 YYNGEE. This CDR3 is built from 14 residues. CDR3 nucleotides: TGTGCCAGCAGCACCCAGGGGACTGGAAACACCATATATTTT. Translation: CASSTQGTGNTIYF.

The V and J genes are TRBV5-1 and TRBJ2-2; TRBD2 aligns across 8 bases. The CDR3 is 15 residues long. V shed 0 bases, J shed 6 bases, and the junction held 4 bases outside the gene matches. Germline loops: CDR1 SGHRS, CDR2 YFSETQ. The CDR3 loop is CASSLVAGRAGELFF. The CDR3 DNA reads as TGCGCCAGCAGCTTGGTAGCGGGAAGGGCCGGGGAGCTGTTTTTT.

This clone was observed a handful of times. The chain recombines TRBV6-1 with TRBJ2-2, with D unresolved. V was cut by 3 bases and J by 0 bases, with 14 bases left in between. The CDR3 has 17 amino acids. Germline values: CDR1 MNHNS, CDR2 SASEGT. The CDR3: CASSEGVAVANTGELFF. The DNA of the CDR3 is TGTGCCAGCAGTGAGGGTGTGGCCGTCGCGAACACCGGGGAGCTGTTTTTT.

The CDR3 loop is CASSLAVTRTSYNEQFF. In nucleotides, the CDR3 is TGTGCCAGCAGCTTGGCCGTAACTAGGACCTCCTACAATGAGCAGTTCTTC. The J gene is TRBJ2-1, the V gene TRBV5-5; D may be TRBD2 (5 bases). The CDR3 totals 17 residues. With 0 bases removed from V and 0 bases from J, the gap between germline ends came to 13 bases. CDR1 and CDR2 (germline): SGHKS, YYEKEE (reference sequence). Looking up the rest from reference TRBV5-5 and TRBJ2-1 gives the full variable domain: DAGVTQSPTHLIKTRGQQVTLRCSPISGHKSVSWYQQVLGQGPQFIFQYYEKEERGRGNFPDRFSARQFPNYSSELNVNALLLGDSALYLCASSLAVTRTSYNEQFFGPGTRLTVL.

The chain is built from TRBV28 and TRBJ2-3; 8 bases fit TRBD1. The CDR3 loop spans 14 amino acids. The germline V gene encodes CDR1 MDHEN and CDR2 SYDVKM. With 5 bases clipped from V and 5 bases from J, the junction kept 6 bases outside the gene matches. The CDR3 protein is CASSLQGAIDTQYF. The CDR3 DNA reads TGTGCCAGCAGTCTCCAGGGGGCTATAGATACGCAGTATTTT.

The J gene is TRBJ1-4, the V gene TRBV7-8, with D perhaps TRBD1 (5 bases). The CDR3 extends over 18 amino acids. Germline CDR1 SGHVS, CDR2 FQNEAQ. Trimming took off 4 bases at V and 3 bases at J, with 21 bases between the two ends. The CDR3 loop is CASSSRVQIQEANEKLFF. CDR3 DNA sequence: TGTGCCAGCAGCTCCAGGGTGCAGATTCAAGAGGCTAATGAAAAACTGTTTTTT.

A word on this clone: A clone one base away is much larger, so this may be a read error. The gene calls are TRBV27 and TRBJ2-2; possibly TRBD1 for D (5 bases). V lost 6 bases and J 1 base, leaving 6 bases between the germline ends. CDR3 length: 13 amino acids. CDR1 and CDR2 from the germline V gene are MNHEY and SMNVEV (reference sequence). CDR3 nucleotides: TGTGCCAGCAGGACAGAGAACACCGGGGAGCTGTTTTTT. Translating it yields CASRTENTGELFF.

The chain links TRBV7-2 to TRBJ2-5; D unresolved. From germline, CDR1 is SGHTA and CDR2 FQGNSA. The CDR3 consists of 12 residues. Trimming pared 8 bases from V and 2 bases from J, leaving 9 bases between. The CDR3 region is CASRWDQETQYF. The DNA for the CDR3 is TGTGCCAGCCGCTGGGATCAAGAGACCCAGTACTTC.

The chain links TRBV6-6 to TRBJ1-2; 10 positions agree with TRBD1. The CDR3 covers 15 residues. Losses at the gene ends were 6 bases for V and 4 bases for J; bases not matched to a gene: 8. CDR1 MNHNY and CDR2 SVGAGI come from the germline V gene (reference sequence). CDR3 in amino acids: CASRPPTGGAYGYTF. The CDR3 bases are TGTGCCAGCAGGCCTCCGACAGGGGGCGCCTATGGCTACACCTTC.

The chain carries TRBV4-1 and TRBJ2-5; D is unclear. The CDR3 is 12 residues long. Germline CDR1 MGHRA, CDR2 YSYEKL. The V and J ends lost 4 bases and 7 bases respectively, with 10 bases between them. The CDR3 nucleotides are TGCGCCAGCAGCCCATCTCTGGGGACCCAGTACTTC. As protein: CASSPSLGTQYF.

The CDR3 DNA reads TGTGCCAGCAGCTTAATGGGGGGCTACACCTTC. Its translation: CASSLMGGYTF. The chain uses TRBV7-9 and TRBJ1-2; D unclear. V lost 2 bases and J 8 bases, leaving 6 bases between the germline ends. CDR1 and CDR2 from the germline V gene are SEHNR and FQNEAQ (reference sequence). The CDR3 length is 11 residues.

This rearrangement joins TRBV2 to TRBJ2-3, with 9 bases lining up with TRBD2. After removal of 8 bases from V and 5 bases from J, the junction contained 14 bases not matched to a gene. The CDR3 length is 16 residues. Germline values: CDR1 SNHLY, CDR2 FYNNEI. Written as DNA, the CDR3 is TGTGCCAGCGCTCAACGGGAGGCGGGAGGGCGAGATACGCAGTATTTT. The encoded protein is CASAQREAGGRDTQYF.

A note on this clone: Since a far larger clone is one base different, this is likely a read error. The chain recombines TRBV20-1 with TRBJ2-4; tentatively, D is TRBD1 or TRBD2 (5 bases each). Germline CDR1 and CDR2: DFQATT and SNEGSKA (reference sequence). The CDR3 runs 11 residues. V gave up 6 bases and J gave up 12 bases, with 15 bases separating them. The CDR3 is CSARSGTTQYF. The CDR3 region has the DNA TGCAGTGCCAGGTCCGGGACCACTCAGTACTTC.

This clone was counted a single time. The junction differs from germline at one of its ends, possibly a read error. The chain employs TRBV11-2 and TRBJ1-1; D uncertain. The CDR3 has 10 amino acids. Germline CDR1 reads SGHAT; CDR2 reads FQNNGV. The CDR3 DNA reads TGTGCCAGCAGGAACTCTGAAGCTTTCTTT. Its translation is CASRNSEAFF.

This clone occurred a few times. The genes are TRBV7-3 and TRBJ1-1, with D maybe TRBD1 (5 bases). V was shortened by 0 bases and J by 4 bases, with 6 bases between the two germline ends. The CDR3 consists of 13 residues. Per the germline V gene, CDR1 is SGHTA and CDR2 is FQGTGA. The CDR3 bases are TGTGCCAGCAGCTTAACCGGGGCCACTGAAGCTTTCTTT. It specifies CASSLTGATEAFF.

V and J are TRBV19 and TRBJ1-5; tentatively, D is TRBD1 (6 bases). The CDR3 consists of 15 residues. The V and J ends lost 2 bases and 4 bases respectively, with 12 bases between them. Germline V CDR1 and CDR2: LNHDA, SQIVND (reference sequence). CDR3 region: CASSIRRGNNQPQHF. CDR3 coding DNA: TGTGCCAGTAGTATACGCAGGGGTAATAATCAGCCCCAGCATTTT.

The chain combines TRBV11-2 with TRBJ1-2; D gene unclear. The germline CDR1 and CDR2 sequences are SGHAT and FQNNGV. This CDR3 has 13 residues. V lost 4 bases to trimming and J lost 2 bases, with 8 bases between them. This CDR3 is CASSSRRNYGYTF. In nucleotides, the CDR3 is TGTGCCAGCAGCTCCAGGCGCAACTATGGCTACACCTTC.